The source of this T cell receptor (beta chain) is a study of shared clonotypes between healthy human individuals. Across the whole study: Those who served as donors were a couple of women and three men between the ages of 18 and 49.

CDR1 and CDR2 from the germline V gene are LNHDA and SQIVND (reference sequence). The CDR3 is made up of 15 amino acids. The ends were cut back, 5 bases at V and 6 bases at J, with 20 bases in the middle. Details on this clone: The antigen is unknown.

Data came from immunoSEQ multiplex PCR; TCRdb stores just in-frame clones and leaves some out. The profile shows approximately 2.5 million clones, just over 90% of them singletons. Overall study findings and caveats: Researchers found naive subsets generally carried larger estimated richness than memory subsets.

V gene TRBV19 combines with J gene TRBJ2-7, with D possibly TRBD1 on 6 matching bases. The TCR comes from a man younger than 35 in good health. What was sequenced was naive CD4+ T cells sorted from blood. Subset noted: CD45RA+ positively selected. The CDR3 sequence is CASSPLKMGAGEQYF. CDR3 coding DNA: TGTGCCAGTAGTCCCCTCAAGATGGGGGCGGGCGAGCAGTACTTC.